This TCR beta chain derives from a study of T cell responses to AZD1222 COVID-19 vaccine. In the case of this clone: An end of the junction does not agree with germline; a read error may underlie this.

Profiling relied on immunoSEQ multiplex PCR, and the TCRdb table lists in-frame clones only, not all of them. Of 100,000 to 150,000 clones in the sample, about 88% were seen once. The sequenced sample was peripheral blood, obtained 28 days after the second AZD1222 dose. The TCR originated in an adult who received the AZD1222 COVID-19 vaccine.

CDR3 protein: CASSVGTGENSPLHF. The DNA for the CDR3 is TGTGCCAGCAGTGTAGGGACAGGGGAAAATTCACCCCTCCACTTT. This chain connects TRBV9 to TRBJ1-6; 10 bases align to TRBD1. The CDR3 has 15 residues. In germline, CDR1 is SGDLS, CDR2 YYNGEE.